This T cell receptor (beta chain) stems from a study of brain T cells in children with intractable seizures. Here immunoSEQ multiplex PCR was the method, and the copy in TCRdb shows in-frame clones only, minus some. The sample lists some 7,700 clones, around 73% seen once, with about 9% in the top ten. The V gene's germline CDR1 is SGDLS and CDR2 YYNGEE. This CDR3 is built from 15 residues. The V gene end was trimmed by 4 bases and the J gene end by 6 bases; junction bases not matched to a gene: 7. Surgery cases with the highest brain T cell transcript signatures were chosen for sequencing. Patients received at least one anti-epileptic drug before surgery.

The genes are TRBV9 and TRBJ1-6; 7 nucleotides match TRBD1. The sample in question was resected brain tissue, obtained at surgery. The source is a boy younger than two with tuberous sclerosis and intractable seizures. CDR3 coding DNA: TGTGCCAGCAGCCCCCAAACAGGGGTTAATTCACCCCTCCACTTT. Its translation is CASSPQTGVNSPLHF. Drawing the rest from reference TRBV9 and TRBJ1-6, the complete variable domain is DSGVTQTPKHLITATGQRVTLRCSPRSGDLSVYWYQQSLDQGLQFLIQYYNGEERAKGNILERFSAQQFPDLHSELNLSSLELGDSALYFCASSPQTGVNSPLHFGNGTRLTVT.